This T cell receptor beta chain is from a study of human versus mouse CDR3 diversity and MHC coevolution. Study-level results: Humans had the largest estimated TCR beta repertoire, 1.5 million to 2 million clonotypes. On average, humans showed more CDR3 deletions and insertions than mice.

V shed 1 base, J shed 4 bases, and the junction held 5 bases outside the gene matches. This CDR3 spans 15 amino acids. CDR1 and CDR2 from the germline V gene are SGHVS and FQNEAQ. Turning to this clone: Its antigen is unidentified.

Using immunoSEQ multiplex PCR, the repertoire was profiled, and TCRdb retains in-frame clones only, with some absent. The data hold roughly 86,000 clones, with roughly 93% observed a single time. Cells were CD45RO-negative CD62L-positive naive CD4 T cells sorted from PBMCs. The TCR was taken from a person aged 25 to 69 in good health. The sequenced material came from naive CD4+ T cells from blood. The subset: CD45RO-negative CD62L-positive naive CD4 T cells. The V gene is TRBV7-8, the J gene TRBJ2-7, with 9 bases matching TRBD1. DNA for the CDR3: TGTGCCAGCAGCTTAGGGGGGACAGGGCGGTACGAGCAGTACTTC. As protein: CASSLGGTGRYEQYF.